The clone carrying this TCR beta chain was counted ten times or more. The record originates from a study of T cells after yellow fever vaccination. General study findings and limits: Clonotypes found in both CD4 and CD8 compartments made up a small share.

Per germline, CDR1 LGHNA and CDR2 YSLEER. Trimming took off 0 bases at V and 8 bases at J, with 11 bases between the two ends. The CDR3 has 15 residues. Synthesis of TCR cDNA relied on 5'RACE template switching, which attached a universal primer site and UMIs. TCRdb called the 5' RACE reads again in MiXCR, with one record for every CDR3 protein. Seen here are 25,000 to 30,000 distinct CDR3 sequences, roughly 4.7% observed once, and the top ten hold around 40%. This clonotype was obtained from a man younger than 35 who received the YFV17D yellow fever vaccine. The sequences come from PBMCs, either bulk or a sorted T-cell subset (CD4+, CD8+, memory, or dextramer-sorted; not recorded which), collected on the day of the yellow fever booster vaccination. The chain joins TRBV4-3 to TRBJ1-6, with D tentatively TRBD1 (5 bases). The CDR3 sequence: CASSQDQGRDSPLHF. For the CDR3, the DNA is TGCGCCAGCAGCCAAGATCAGGGTAGGGATTCACCCCTCCACTTT.